This TCR beta chain was sequenced in a study of cytomegalovirus exposure and HLA in healthy donors. The study's findings and limits: Later findings reportedly placed an Asian-associated ancestry cluster below the approximately 670-donor mean for N-insertions. In a later analysis, HLA-associated TCR beta chains were more clonally expanded than equally common others.

The CDR3 runs to 14 residues. The germline gives CDR1 SNHLY, CDR2 FYNNEI. With V trimmed by 5 bases and J by 6 bases, 6 bases remained unmatched. Those who donated were healthy bone marrow donors. PCR employed 60 Vbeta and 13 Jbeta primers. Only in-frame clones appear in the TCRdb table, and some are missing; sequencing was by immunoSEQ multiplex PCR. In the table there are about 140,000 clones, about 66% of which are singletons. Worth noting for this clone: What it binds is unknown.

The V call is TRBV2, the J call TRBJ1-5, with TRBD1 matching over 8 bases. This sequence originates from a human donor in good health. The sample comprised PBMCs. CDR3 protein: CASSLGQGGQPQHF. In DNA form, the CDR3 reads TGTGCCAGCAGTCTTGGACAGGGCGGTCAGCCCCAGCATTTT. Drawing the rest from reference TRBV2 and TRBJ1-5, the complete variable domain is EPEVTQTPSHQVTQMGQEVILRCVPISNHLYFYWYRQILGQKVEFLVSFYNNEISEKSEIFDDQFSVERPDGSNFTLKIRSTKLEDSAMYFCASSLGQGGQPQHFGDGTRLSIL.